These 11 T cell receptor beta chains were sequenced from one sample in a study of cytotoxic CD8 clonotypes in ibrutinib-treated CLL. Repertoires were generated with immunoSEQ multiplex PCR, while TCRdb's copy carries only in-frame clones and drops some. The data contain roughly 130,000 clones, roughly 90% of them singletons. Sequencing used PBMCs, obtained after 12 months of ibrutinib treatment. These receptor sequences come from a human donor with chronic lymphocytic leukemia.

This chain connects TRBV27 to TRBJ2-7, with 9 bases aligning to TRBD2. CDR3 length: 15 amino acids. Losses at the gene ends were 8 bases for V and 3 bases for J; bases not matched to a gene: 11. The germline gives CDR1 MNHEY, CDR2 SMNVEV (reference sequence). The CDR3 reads CASYGGLAGIYEQYF. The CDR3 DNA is TGTGCCAGCTACGGTGGGCTAGCGGGGATCTACGAGCAGTACTTC.

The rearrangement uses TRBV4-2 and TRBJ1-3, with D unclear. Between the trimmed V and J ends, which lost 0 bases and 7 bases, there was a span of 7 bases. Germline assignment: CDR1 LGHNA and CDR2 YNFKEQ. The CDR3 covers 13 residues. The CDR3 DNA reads TGTGCCAGCAGCCAAGATCGAGGTAACACCATATATTTT. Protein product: CASSQDRGNTIYF.

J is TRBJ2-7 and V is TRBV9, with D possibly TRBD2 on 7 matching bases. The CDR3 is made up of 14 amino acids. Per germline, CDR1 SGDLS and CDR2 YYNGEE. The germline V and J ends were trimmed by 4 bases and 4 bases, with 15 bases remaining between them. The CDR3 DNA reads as TGTGCCAGCAGCCCAATAGGGGGGGCTTACGAGCAGTACTTC. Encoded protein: CASSPIGGAYEQYF.

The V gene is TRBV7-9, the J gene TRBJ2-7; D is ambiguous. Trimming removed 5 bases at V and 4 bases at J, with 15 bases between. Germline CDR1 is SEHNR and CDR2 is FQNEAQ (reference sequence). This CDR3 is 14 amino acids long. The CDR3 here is CASSIDLTHYEQYF. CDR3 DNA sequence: TGTGCCAGCAGCATAGACCTCACTCATTACGAGCAGTACTTC.

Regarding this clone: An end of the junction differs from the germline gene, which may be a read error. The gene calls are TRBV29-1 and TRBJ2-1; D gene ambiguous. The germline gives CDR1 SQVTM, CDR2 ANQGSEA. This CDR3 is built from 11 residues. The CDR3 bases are TGCAGCGCCGCATCCTTCAATGAGCAGTTCTTC. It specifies CSAASFNEQFF.

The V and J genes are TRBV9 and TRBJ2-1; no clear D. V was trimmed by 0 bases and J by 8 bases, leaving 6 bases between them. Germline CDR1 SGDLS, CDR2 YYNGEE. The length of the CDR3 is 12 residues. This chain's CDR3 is CASSVAFHEQFF. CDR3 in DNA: TGTGCCAGCAGCGTAGCGTTCCATGAGCAGTTCTTC.

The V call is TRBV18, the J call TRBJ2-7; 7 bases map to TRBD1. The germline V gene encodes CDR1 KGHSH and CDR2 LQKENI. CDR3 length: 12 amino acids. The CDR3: CASSHTDRRPLV. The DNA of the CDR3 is TGTGCCAGCTCACATACGGACAGGCGGCCTCTTGTC.

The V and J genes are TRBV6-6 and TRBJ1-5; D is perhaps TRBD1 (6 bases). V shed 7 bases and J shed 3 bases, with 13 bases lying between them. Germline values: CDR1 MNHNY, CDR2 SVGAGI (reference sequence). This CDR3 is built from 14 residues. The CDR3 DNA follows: TGTGCCAGCACGGACAGACCTAACAATCAGCCCCAGCATTTT. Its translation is CASTDRPNNQPQHF.

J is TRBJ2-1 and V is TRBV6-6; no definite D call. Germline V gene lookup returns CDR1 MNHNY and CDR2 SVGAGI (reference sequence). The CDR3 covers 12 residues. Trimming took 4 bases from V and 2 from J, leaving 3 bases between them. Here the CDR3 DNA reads TGTGCCAGCAGTTCCACCTACAATGAGCAGTTCTTC. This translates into CASSSTYNEQFF.

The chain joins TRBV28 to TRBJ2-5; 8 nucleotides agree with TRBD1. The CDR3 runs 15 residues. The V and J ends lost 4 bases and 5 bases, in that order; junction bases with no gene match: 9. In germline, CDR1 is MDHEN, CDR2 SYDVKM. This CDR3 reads CASSSPGQGKETQYF. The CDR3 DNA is TGTGCCAGCAGTTCCCCCGGACAGGGAAAGGAGACCCAGTACTTC.

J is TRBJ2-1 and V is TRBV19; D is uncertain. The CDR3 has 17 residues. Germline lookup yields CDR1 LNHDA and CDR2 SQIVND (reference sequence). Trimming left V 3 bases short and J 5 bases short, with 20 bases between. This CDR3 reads CASSMDPGWDLHNEQFF. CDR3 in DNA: TGTGCCAGTAGTATGGACCCCGGGTGGGATTTGCACAATGAGCAGTTCTTC.